These 30 T cell receptor beta chains were sequenced from one sample in a study of monozygotic twins with inflammatory bowel disease. TCRdb reanalyzed the 5' RACE reads, giving one entry per CDR3 protein sequence and no DNA. This sample contains some 150,000 distinct CDR3 sequences. The sample consisted of blood. These receptors were taken from a human donor with ulcerative colitis or Crohn's disease, or a healthy co-twin of an affected twin (not recorded which).

This chain connects TRBV5-1 to TRBJ2-2; TCRdb's assignment of TRBD1 cannot be checked, as there is no DNA. Germline assignment: CDR1 SGHRS and CDR2 YFSETQ. This CDR3 has 14 amino acids. This chain's CDR3 is CASFDSFDTGELFF.

V is TRBV7-2 and J is TRBJ2-7; TCRdb gives TRBD1 as the D gene, but with no DNA this cannot be confirmed. CDR3 size: 13 residues. Germline assignment: CDR1 SGHTA and CDR2 FQGNSA. CDR3 residues: CASSLAGIYEQYF.

The rearrangement joins TRBV11-2 to TRBJ2-2. Germline CDR1 and CDR2: SGHAT and FQNNGV. The CDR3 is 18 residues long. This chain's CDR3 is CASSPRLRSGEVAGELFF.

The V call is TRBV2, the J call TRBJ1-2; TCRdb's D call, TRBD1, is unchecked because there is no DNA. The CDR3 covers 11 residues. Germline CDR1 is SNHLY and CDR2 is FYNNEI. The CDR3 region is CAARDRDGYTF.

The chain employs TRBV24-1 and TRBJ1-1. This CDR3 is built from 17 residues. CDR1 is KGHDR and CDR2 is SFDVKD in the germline V gene. CDR3: CATSDSARGPTNTEAFF.

The chain combines TRBV20-1 with TRBJ2-1; TCRdb indicates TRBD2, and absent DNA this call remains unverified. Germline lookup yields CDR1 DFQATT and CDR2 SNEGSKA (reference sequence). The CDR3 is 13 amino acids. The CDR3: CSAREGLVVEQFF.

This sequence joins TRBV7-2 and TRBJ1-2; TCRdb picks TRBD1, but there is no DNA to check that call. The CDR3 contains 14 residues. Germline V gives CDR1 SGHTA, CDR2 FQGNSA. CDR3 sequence reads: CASSPRTANYGYTF.

This chain connects TRBV4-1 to TRBJ2-1. The CDR3 covers 15 residues. Germline CDR1 is MGHRA and CDR2 is YSYEKL. CDR3 residues: CASSQDKGGPNEQFF.

The V gene is TRBV28, the J gene TRBJ2-5; there is no DNA to check the TCRdb D call of TRBD1. The CDR3 is 17 residues long. Germline CDR1 and CDR2: MDHEN and SYDVKM. The CDR3 loop reads CASSSLERGDLQETQYF.

The chain recombines TRBV20-1 with TRBJ1-1. CDR1 and CDR2 (germline): DFQATT, SNEGSKA (reference sequence). The CDR3 has 13 amino acids. The CDR3 is CSARSRMNTEAFF.

V usage is TRBV4-1 and J usage is TRBJ1-4; there is no DNA to check the TCRdb D call of TRBD1. The germline V gene encodes CDR1 MGHRA and CDR2 YSYEKL. The length of the CDR3 is 14 residues. The chain's CDR3 is CASSRGAANEKLFF.

This chain links TRBV5-1 with TRBJ1-6. CDR1 SGHRS and CDR2 YFSETQ come from the germline V gene. CDR3 size: 17 residues. Here the CDR3 reads CASSLGENWGLNSPLHF.

This rearrangement joins TRBV18 to TRBJ1-5. This CDR3 is built from 14 residues. Germline V gene data show CDR1 as KGHSH and CDR2 as LQKENI. The CDR3 protein is CASSPPLVDQPQHF.

The CDR3: CASSPEGVAGGPTDTQYF. The rearrangement uses TRBV12-3 or TRBV12-4 and TRBJ2-3; as DNA is missing, the TRBD2 call by TCRdb cannot be tested. The CDR3 runs 18 residues.

This chain uses TRBV7-2 with TRBJ1-5; TCRdb's assignment of TRBD1 cannot be checked, as there is no DNA. The CDR3 has 13 residues. CDR1 and CDR2 (germline): SGHTA, FQGNSA. CDR3 sequence: CASSFPGVQPQHF.

V and J are TRBV12-3 or TRBV12-4 and TRBJ2-1. The CDR3 totals 15 residues. CDR3 sequence reads: CASSPQALAYNEQFF.

The chain employs TRBV20-1 and TRBJ2-1. Germline-derived CDR1 and CDR2 are DFQATT and SNEGSKA (reference sequence). This CDR3 is 14 amino acids long. The CDR3 sequence: CSARSTEIIYEQFF.

J is TRBJ2-5 and V is TRBV5-1; TCRdb reports TRBD2, a call that lacks DNA to check it against. The CDR3 contains 14 residues. Germline lookup yields CDR1 SGHRS and CDR2 YFSETQ. This CDR3 reads CASSAGGLAETQYF.

The J gene is TRBJ2-7, the V gene TRBV20-1; TCRdb's D call, TRBD1, is unchecked because there is no DNA. CDR1 and CDR2 from the germline V gene are DFQATT and SNEGSKA (reference sequence). This CDR3 spans 13 amino acids. The CDR3 region is CSATRGWAYEQYF.

The chain is built from TRBV7-2 and TRBJ1-5. The CDR3 extends over 17 amino acids. Germline CDR1 SGHTA, CDR2 FQGNSA. CDR3 protein: CASSPGLWSNSNQPQHF.

The chain uses TRBV28 and TRBJ2-3; the TCRdb D gene call, TRBD2, has no DNA to confirm it. The CDR3 length is 17 residues. Looked up from germline, CDR1 is MDHEN and CDR2 is SYDVKM. The CDR3 reads CASSLAGGPRGTDTQYF.

The genes are TRBV12-3 or TRBV12-4 and TRBJ2-1; TCRdb names TRBD2, which stays unverified in the absence of DNA. This CDR3 is 16 amino acids long. CDR3 sequence: CASRGPSGRATNEQFF.

The rearrangement uses TRBV5-6 and TRBJ2-1; TCRdb's D gene call, TRBD2, goes unchecked for lack of DNA. Per germline, CDR1 SGHDT and CDR2 YYEEEE. The CDR3 covers 16 residues. The CDR3 region is CASSSFGLGSPNEQFF.

The gene calls are TRBV7-2 and TRBJ1-3; TCRdb gives TRBD1 as the D gene, but with no DNA this cannot be confirmed. Germline V gene sequence: CDR1 SGHTA, CDR2 FQGNSA. The CDR3 is made up of 14 amino acids. CDR3 protein: CASSLGTGEGTIYF.

V is TRBV5-6 and J is TRBJ2-1; no DNA is available, so the TRBD2 call from TCRdb remains unchecked. Germline CDR1 reads SGHDT; CDR2 reads YYEEEE. The CDR3 is made up of 11 amino acids. This CDR3 reads CASSSLYEQFF.

The chain links TRBV18 to TRBJ1-2. The CDR3 runs to 16 residues. Germline lookup yields CDR1 KGHSH and CDR2 LQKENI. The CDR3 spells CASSPRVDGSNYGYTF.

This rearrangement joins TRBV27 to TRBJ1-1. CDR3 length equals 13 residues. Germline V gene sequence: CDR1 MNHEY, CDR2 SMNVEV (reference sequence). The CDR3 is CASSLPEYTEAFF.

V and J are TRBV27 and TRBJ2-7; there is no DNA to check the TCRdb D call of TRBD1. Germline CDR1 reads MNHEY; CDR2 reads SMNVEV (reference sequence). CDR3 length: 16 amino acids. The CDR3 loop is CASSSPGRFGSYEQYF.

This chain links TRBV11-2 with TRBJ2-3; TCRdb selects TRBD2, and the lack of DNA leaves this call unchecked. The CDR3 consists of 15 residues. Germline lookup yields CDR1 SGHAT and CDR2 FQNNGV. CDR3 sequence reads: CASSLATSGSDTQYF.

V gene TRBV18 combines with J gene TRBJ2-2; TCRdb returns TRBD1, unconfirmable since there is no DNA. This CDR3 comprises 16 residues. Per germline, CDR1 KGHSH and CDR2 LQKENI. The CDR3 reads CASSPPEAGQTGELFF.